This T cell receptor beta chain was retrieved from a study of identical twins. The germline gives CDR1 SGHVS, CDR2 FQNEAQ. The CDR3 runs to 16 residues. V was cut by 2 bases and J by 0 bases, with 10 bases left in between. A single record per CDR3 protein comes from TCRdb applying MiXCR to the 5' RACE reads. This sample carries more than 650,000 distinct CDR3 sequences, around 6.1% of them seen once, and the ten largest clones take roughly 1.6%. This clonotype was detected only a few times. Healthy Caucasians supplied all donations. The chain uses TRBV7-8 and TRBJ2-2, with no clear D. The source material was naive T cells sorted from blood. This clonotype was sampled from a man younger than 30 in good health. CDR3 in DNA: TGTGCCAGCAGCTTATCAGCAGATCCGAACACCGGGGAGCTGTTTTTT. It translates to CASSLSADPNTGELFF.